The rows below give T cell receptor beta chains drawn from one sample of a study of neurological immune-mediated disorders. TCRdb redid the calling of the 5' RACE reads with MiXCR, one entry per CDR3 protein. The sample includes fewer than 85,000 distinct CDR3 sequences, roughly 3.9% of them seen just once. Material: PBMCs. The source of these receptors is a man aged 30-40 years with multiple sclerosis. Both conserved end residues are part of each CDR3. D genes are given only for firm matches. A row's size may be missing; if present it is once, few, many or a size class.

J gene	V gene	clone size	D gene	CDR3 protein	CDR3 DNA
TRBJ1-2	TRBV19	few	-	CASSGPDKYLPDGYTF	TGTGCCAGTAGTGGTCCCGACAAATACCTCCCGGATGGCTACACCTTC
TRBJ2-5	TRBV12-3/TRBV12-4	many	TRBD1	CASSFIFGQALGETQYF	TGTGCCAGCAGTTTTATCTTCGGACAGGCCCTTGGGGAGACCCAGTACTTC
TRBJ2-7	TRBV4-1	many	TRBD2	CASSQGGGLIYEQYF	TGCGCCAGCAGCCAGGGGGGGGGTCTCATATACGAGCAGTACTTC
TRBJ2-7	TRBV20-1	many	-	CSAYRQVYEQYF	TGCAGTGCATACCGCCAGGTGTACGAGCAGTACTTC
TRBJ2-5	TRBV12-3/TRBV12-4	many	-	CASSFGMTGETQYF	TGTGCCAGCAGTTTCGGTATGACCGGAGAGACCCAGTACTTC
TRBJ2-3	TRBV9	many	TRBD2	CASRPMGTTKIKTDTQYF	TGTGCCAGCAGACCGATGGGGACTACGAAGATCAAGACAGATACGCAGTATTTT
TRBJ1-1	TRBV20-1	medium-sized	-	CSGGAGDTEAFF	TGCAGTGGCGGTGCGGGGGACACTGAAGCTTTCTTT
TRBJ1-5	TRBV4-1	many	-	CASSQGRADQPQHF	TGCGCCAGCAGCCAAGGGAGGGCTGATCAGCCCCAGCATTTT
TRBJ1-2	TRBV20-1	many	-	CSARAAENYGYTF	TGCAGTGCTAGAGCGGCGGAAAACTATGGCTACACCTTC
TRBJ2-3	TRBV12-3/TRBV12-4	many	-	CASSLLDTQYF	TGTGCCAGCAGTTTACTAGATACGCAGTATTTT
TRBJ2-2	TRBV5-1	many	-	CASSSGEFAGELFF	TGCGCCAGCAGCAGTGGGGAGTTTGCCGGGGAGCTGTTTTTT
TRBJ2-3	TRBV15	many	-	CAAGRAGTRDTQYF	TGTGCCGCCGGCAGGGCGGGGACTCGGGATACGCAGTATTTT
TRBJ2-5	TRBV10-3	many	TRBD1	CAIRDRVQETQYF	TGTGCCATCAGGGACAGGGTTCAAGAGACCCAGTACTTC
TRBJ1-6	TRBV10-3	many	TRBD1	CAISERSRGQNSPLHF	TGTGCCATCAGTGAACGGAGCAGGGGGCAGAATTCACCCCTCCACTTT
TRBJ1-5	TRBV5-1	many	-	CASSKTGYDQPQHF	TGCGCCAGCAGCAAAACAGGGTATGATCAGCCCCAGCATTTT
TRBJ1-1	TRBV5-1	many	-	CASSLNPGENTEAFF	TGCGCCAGCAGCTTGAATCCGGGGGAGAACACTGAAGCTTTCTTT
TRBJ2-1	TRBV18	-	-	CASSTQSSYNEQFF	TGTGCCAGCTCAACCCAAAGCTCCTACAATGAGCAGTTCTTC
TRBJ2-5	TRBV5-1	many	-	CASSLDPGVETQYF	TGCGCCAGCAGCTTGGACCCAGGGGTGGAGACCCAGTACTTC
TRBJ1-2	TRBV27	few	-	CASSYGLGKKDNYGYTF	TGTGCCAGCTCGTACGGGCTGGGAAAAAAGGATAACTATGGCTACACCTTC
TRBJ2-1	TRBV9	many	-	CASSVEEGEQFF	TGTGCCAGCAGCGTAGAGGAGGGTGAGCAGTTCTTC
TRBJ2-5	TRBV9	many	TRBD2	CASSVAPAGGRETQYF	TGTGCCAGCAGCGTAGCCCCAGCGGGGGGGCGGGAGACCCAGTACTTC
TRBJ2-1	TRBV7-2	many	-	CASSLGFLLEQFF	TGTGCCAGCAGCTTAGGGTTCCTTTTAGAGCAGTTCTTC
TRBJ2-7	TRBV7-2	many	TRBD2	CASSIQRGKVNEQYF	TGTGCCAGCAGCATTCAGCGGGGGAAGGTAAACGAGCAGTACTTC
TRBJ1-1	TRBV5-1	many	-	CASSPNPENTEAFF	TGCGCCAGCAGCCCCAACCCAGAAAACACTGAAGCTTTCTTT
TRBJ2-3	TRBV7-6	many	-	CASSLFGSTDTQYF	TGTGCCAGCAGCTTATTCGGGAGCACAGATACGCAGTATTTT
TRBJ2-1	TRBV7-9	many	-	CASSFVLGNEQFF	TGTGCCAGCAGCTTTGTGTTAGGCAATGAGCAGTTCTTC
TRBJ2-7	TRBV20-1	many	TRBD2	CSARDRLAGDSYEQYF	TGCAGTGCTAGAGATAGGCTAGCGGGGGACTCCTACGAGCAGTACTTC
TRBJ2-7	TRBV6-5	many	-	CASSRGPYEQYF	TGTGCCAGCAGCAGGGGACCCTACGAGCAGTACTTC
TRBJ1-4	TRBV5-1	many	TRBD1	CASSLDRGDEKLFF	TGCGCCAGCAGCTTAGACAGGGGCGATGAAAAACTGTTTTTT
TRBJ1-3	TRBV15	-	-	CATSRGDLSSGNTIYF	TGTGCCACCAGCAGGGGGGACCTAAGCTCTGGAAACACCATATATTTT
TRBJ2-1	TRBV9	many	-	CASSPPGYEQFF	TGTGCCAGCAGCCCCCCAGGGTATGAGCAGTTCTTC
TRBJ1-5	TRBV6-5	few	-	CASSQSRQSNQPQHF	TGTGCCAGCAGTCAAAGCAGACAGAGCAATCAGCCCCAGCATTTT
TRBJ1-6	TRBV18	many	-	CASSPGQINSPLHF	TGTGCCAGCTCTCCGGGACAAATTAATTCACCCCTCCACTTT
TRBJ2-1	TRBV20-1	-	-	CSAWGQSGWGGYNEQFF	TGCAGTGCTTGGGGACAGTCAGGGTGGGGGGGTTACAATGAGCAGTTCTTC
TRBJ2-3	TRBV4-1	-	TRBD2	CASSQEGGRGTQYF	TGCGCCAGCAGCCAAGAGGGAGGGCGCGGTACGCAGTATTTT
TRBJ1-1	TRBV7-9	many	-	CASRLGTVAFF	TGTGCCAGCAGATTGGGGACCGTGGCTTTCTTT
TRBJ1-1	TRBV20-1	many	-	CSAVLRSMNTEAFF	TGCAGTGCTGTGCTCCGATCGATGAACACTGAAGCTTTCTTT
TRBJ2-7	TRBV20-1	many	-	CSAAAGENSYEQYF	TGCAGTGCAGCCGCCGGGGAAAACTCCTACGAGCAGTACTTC
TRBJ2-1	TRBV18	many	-	CASSPLETGYNEQFF	TGTGCCAGCTCACCTCTAGAAACCGGATACAATGAGCAGTTCTTC
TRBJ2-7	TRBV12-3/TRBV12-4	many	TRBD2	CASSPPSGGFYEQYF	TGTGCCAGCAGCCCCCCTTCGGGAGGGTTTTACGAGCAGTACTTC
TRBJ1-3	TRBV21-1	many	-	CASSKGGPGAYSGNTIYF	TGTGCCAGCAGCAAAGGGGGGCCAGGGGCGTACTCTGGAAACACCATATATTTT
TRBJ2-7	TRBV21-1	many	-	CASSPDHRDTSFYEQYF	TGTGCCAGCAGCCCCGACCACCGGGACACGTCGTTCTACGAGCAGTACTTC
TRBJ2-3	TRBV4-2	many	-	CASSQSMSTDTQYF	TGTGCCAGCAGCCAGTCCATGAGCACAGATACGCAGTATTTT
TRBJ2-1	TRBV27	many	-	CASSLFVGNYNEQFF	TGTGCCAGCAGTTTATTTGTTGGCAACTACAATGAGCAGTTCTTC
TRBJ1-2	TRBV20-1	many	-	CSIPRAVKNYGYTF	TGCAGCATCCCGCGGGCAGTAAAAAACTATGGCTACACCTTC
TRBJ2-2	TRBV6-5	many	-	CASRFAAGELFF	TGTGCCAGCCGCTTTGCGGCCGGGGAGCTGTTTTTT
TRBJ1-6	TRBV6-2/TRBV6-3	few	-	CASSFQLQGIVSSPLNF	TGTGCCAGCAGTTTTCAATTACAGGGTATTGTCTCTTCACCCCTCAACTTT
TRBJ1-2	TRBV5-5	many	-	CASSLETAGRYGYTF	TGTGCCAGCAGCTTGGAGACAGCGGGTCGCTATGGCTACACCTTC
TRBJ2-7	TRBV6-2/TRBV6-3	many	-	CASSYYRGGYEQYF	TGTGCCAGCAGTTACTATCGGGGCGGCTACGAGCAGTACTTC
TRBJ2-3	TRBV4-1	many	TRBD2	CASSQSIAGGTDTQYF	TGCGCCAGCAGCCAATCGATAGCGGGGGGCACAGATACGCAGTATTTT
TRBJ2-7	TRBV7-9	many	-	CASSLGTYEQYF	TGTGCCAGCAGCTTAGGTACCTACGAGCAGTACTTC
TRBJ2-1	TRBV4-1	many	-	CASSPGLVYNEQFF	TGCGCCAGCAGCCCCGGACTCGTCTACAATGAGCAGTTCTTC
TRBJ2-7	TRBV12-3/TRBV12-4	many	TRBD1	CASSLQGWSYEQYF	TGTGCCAGCAGCCTACAGGGGTGGTCCTACGAGCAGTACTTC
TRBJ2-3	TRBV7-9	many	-	CASSPDASRDTDTQYF	TGTGCCAGCAGCCCTGACGCCTCGAGGGATACAGATACGCAGTATTTT
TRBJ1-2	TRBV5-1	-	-	CASSRDTSNYGYTF	TGCGCCAGCAGCCGGGACACTTCTAACTATGGCTACACCTTC
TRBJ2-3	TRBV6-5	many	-	CASSYSSSSRGDTQYF	TGTGCCAGCAGTTACTCTAGTTCCTCCCGGGGGGATACGCAGTATTTT
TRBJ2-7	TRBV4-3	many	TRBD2	CASSQGTSPSYEQYF	TGCGCCAGCAGCCAAGGGACTAGCCCATCCTACGAGCAGTACTTC